This T cell receptor (beta chain) was documented in a study of blood T cells in healthy people across ages. V was trimmed by 0 bases and J by 7 bases, leaving 14 bases between them. The CDR3 is 15 residues long. Germline CDR1 reads SGHDT; CDR2 reads YYEEEE. Then a second PCR, running roughly 7 to 11 cycles, was carried out with a sample-barcoded 5' primer and a J-beta primer mix. TCRdb processed the 5' RACE reads anew with MiXCR; each CDR3 protein has one entry. The sample includes about 680,000 distinct CDR3 sequences, around 48% of them seen just once. Material for sequencing was blood. This TCR was recovered from an older woman in good health. This sequence joins TRBV5-6 and TRBJ2-1; D not resolved. CDR3 nucleotide sequence: TGTGCCAGCAGCTTGGGGTTACCGACCCGGAATGAGCAGTTCTTC. It yields the protein CASSLGLPTRNEQFF.